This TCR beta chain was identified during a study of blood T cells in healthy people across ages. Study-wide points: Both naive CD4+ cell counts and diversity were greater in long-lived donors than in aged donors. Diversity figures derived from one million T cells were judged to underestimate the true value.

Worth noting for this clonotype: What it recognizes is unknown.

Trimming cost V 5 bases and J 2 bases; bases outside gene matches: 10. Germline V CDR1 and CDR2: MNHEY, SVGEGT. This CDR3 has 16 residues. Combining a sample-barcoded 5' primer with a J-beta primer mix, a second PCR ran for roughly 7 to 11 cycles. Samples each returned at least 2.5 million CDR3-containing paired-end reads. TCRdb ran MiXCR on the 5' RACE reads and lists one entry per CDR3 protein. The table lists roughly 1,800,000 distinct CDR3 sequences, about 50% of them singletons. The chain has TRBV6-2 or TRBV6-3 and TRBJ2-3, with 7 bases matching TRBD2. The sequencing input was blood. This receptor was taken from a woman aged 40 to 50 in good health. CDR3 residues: CASSNYMGLLTDTQYF. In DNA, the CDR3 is TGTGCCAGCAGTAATTACATGGGACTACTCACAGATACGCAGTATTTT.